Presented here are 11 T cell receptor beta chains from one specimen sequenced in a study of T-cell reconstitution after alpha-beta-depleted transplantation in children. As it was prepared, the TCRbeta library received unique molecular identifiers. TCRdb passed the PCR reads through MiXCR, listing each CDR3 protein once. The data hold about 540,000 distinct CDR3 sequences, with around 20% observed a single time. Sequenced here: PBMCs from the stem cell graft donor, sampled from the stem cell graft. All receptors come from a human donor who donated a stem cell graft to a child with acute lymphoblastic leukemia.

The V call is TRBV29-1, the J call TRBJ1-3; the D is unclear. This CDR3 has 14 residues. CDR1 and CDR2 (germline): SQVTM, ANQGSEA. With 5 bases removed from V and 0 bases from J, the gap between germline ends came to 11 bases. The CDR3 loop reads CSVYIGVSGNTIYF. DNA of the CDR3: TGCAGCGTTTATATAGGCGTCTCTGGAAACACCATATATTTT.

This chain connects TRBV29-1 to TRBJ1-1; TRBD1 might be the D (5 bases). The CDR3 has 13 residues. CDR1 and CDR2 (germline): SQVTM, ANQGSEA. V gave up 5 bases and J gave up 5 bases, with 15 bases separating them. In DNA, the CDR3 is TGCAGCGTTACCGGGACCCGGACGACTGAAGCTTTCTTT. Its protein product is CSVTGTRTTEAFF.

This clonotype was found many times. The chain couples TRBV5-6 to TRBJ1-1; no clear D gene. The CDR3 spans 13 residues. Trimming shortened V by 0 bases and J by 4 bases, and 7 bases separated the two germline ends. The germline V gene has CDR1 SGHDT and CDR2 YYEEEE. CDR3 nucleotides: TGTGCCAGCAGCTTGGGATGGGGCACTGAAGCTTTCTTT. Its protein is CASSLGWGTEAFF.

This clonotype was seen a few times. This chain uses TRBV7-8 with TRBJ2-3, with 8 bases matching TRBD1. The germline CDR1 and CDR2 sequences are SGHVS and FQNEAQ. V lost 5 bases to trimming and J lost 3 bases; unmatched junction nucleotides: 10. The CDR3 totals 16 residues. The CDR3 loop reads CASSVRQGKSTDTQYF. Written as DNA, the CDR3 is TGTGCCAGCAGCGTGAGACAGGGGAAGTCAACAGATACGCAGTATTTT.

CDR3 nucleotide sequence: TGTGCCAGCAGTTACTCAGCGGGGTTCGCCTACAATGAGCAGTTCTTC. Its translation: CASSYSAGFAYNEQFF. The genes are TRBV6-2 or TRBV6-3 and TRBJ2-1; 7 bases are shared with TRBD2. Germline CDR1 and CDR2: MNHEY and SVGEGT. V was pared by 0 bases and J by 2 bases, with 4 bases of the junction left unmatched. This CDR3 has 16 amino acids.

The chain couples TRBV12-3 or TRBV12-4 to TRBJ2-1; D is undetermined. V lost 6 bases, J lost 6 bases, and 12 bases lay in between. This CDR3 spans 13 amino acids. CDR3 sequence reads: CASSLQSPNEQFF. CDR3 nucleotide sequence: TGTGCCAGCAGCCTCCAATCCCCCAATGAGCAGTTCTTC.

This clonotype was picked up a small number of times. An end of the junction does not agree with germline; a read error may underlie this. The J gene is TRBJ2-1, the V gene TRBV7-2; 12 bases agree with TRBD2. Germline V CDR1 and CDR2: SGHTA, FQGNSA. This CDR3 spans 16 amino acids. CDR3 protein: CASNDRTSGKTNEHFF. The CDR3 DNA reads TGTGCCAGCAATGACAGGACTAGCGGGAAGACCAATGAGCATTTCTTC.

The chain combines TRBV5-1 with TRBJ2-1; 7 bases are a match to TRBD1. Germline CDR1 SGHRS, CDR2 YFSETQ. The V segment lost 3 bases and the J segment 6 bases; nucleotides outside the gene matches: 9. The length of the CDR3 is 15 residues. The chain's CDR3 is CASSWAGGPFNEQFF. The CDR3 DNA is TGCGCCAGCAGCTGGGCAGGGGGTCCCTTCAATGAGCAGTTCTTC.

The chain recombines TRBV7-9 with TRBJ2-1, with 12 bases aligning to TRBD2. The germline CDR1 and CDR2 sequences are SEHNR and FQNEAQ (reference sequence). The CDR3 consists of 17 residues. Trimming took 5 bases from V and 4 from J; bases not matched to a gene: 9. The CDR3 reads CASSPGTSGRIYNEQFF. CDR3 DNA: TGTGCCAGCAGCCCAGGCACTAGCGGGAGGATTTACAATGAGCAGTTCTTC.

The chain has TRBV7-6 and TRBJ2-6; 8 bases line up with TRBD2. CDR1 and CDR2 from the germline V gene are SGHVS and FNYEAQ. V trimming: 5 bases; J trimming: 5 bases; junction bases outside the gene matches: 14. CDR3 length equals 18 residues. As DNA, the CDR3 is TGTGCCAGCAGCCCCTTCGGGAGGGCCTTGCCGAGGGCCAACGTCCTGACTTTC. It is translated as CASSPFGRALPRANVLTF.

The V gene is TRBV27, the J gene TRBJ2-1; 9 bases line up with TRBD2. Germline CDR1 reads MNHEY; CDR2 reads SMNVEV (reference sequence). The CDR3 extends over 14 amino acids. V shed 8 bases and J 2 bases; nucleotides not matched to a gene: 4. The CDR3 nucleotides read TGTGCCAGCGGGAAGCGGGGGGCCTACAATGAGCAGTTCTTC. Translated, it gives CASGKRGAYNEQFF.